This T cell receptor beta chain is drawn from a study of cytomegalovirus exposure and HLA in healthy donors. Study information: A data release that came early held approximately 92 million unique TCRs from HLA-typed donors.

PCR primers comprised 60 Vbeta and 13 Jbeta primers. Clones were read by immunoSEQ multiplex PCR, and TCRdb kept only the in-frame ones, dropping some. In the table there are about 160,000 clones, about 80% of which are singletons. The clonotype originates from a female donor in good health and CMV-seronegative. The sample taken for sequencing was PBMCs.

CDR3 DNA: TGCGCCAGCAGCTTTAGCGGGACTGGCACAGATACGCAGTATTTT. This encodes CASSFSGTGTDTQYF. This rearrangement joins TRBV5-1 to TRBJ2-3; 8 bases are shared with TRBD2. The ends lost 2 bases at V and 1 base at J; junction bases unmatched: 3. Germline V CDR1 and CDR2: SGHRS, YFSETQ. The CDR3 has 15 residues.